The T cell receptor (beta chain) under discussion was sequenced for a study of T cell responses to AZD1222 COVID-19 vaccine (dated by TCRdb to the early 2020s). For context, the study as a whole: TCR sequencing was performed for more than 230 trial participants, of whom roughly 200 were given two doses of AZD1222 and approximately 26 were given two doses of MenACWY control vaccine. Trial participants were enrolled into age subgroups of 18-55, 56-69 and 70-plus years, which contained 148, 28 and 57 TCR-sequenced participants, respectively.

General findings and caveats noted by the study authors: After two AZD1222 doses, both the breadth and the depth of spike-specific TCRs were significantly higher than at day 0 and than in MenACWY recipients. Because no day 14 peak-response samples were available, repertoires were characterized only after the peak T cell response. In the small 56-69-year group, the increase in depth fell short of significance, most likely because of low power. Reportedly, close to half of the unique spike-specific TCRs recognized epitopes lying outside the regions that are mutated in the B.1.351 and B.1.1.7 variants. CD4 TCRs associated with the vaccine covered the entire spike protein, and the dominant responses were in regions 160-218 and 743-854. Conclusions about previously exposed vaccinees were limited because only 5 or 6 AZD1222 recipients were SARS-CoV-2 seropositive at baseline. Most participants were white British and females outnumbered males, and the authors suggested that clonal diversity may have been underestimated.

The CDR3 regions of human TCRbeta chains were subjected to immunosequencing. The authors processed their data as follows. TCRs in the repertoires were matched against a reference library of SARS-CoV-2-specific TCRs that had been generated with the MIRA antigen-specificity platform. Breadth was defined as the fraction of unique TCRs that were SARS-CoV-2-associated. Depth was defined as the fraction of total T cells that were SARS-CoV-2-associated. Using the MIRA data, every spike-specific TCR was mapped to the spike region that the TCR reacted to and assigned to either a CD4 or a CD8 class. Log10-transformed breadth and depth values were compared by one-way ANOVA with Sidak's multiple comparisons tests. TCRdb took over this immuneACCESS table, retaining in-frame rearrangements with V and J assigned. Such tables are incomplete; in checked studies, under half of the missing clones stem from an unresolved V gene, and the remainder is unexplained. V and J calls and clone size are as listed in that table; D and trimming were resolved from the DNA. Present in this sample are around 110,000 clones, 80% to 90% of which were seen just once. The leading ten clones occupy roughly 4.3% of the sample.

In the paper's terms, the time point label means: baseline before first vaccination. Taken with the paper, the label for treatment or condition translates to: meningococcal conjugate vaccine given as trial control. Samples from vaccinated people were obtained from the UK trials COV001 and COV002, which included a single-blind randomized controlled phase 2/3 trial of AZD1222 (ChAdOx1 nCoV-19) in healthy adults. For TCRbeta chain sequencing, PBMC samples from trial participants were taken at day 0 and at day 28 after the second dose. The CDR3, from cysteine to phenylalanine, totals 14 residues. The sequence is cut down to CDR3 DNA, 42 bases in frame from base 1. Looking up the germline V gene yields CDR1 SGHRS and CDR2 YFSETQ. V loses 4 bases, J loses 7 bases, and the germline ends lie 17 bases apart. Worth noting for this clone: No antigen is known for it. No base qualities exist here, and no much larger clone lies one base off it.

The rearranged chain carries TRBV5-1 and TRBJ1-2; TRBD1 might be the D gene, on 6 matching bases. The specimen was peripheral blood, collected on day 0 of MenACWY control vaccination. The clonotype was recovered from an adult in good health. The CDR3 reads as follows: CASSIGQHDGGYTF. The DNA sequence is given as TGCGCCAGCAGCATAGGACAGCATGATGGTGGCTACACCTTC.